The 2 T cell receptor beta chains below come from one sample, sequenced in a study of blood T cell repertoires in COVID-19. Assay: immunoSEQ multiplex PCR; the TCRdb copy retains only in-frame clones and omits some. In the table there are approximately 97,000 clones, roughly 84% of which are singletons. Sequencing was done on a sample of peripheral blood. These receptors originate from a human donor in a cohort sampled during active COVID-19.

The rearrangement joins TRBV3-1 (or the pseudogene TRBV3-2) to TRBJ1-2; D remains unclear. The germline gives CDR1 LGHDT, CDR2 YNNKEL (reference sequence). The CDR3 sequence is 17 residues long. V was shortened by 4 bases and J by 4 bases, with 22 bases between the two germline ends. CDR3 coding DNA: TGTGCCAGCAGCCCCTCCGAGGCCTCTCATGGGAGCTATGGCTACACCTTC. Protein: CASSPSEASHGSYGYTF.

This clone has only a few counts. V is TRBV7-8 and J is TRBJ1-5; D remains unclear. The CDR3 sequence is 16 residues long. Germline CDR1 SGHVS, CDR2 FQNEAQ. Deletions cut 1 base from V and 2 bases from J, with 12 bases between. DNA of the CDR3: TGTGCCAGCAGCTTAGATCAAGGCGGCGGCAATCAGCCCCAGCATTTT. Its translation is CASSLDQGGGNQPQHF.